This T cell receptor beta chain was documented in a study of CD4+ T cells in melanoma. V was trimmed by 3 bases and J by 3 bases, leaving 12 bases between them. CDR1 is MDHEN, CDR2 SYDVKM, per germline. This CDR3 region has 15 residues. Assay: immunoSEQ multiplex PCR; the TCRdb copy retains only in-frame clones and omits some. The sample contains some 10,000 clones, about two thirds of which appear only once. The TCR was taken from a human donor with melanoma. The chain joins TRBV28 to TRBJ1-5; D remains unclear. Sequenced: cells from a culture (not recorded whether cultured in vitro). CDR3 residues: CASSFAGKVNQPQHF. CDR3 nucleotide sequence: TGTGCCAGCAGTTTTGCAGGAAAGGTCAATCAGCCCCAGCATTTT.